The clone carrying this T cell receptor beta chain was observed many times. Its specificity is unknown. This sample was taken from a study of T cells after yellow fever vaccination. Study outcomes and limitations: Peak timing came faster in the weaker secondary response, day 5 versus 15. Only a minor proportion of clonotypes was detected across both CD4 and CD8 compartments. The booster response re-showed most primary clones: over 95% CD4, approximately 86% CD8.

V gave up 4 bases and J gave up 1 base, with 11 bases separating them. Per the germline V gene, CDR1 is SGHAT and CDR2 is FQNNGV. The CDR3 contains 14 residues. Template-switching 5'RACE yielded the TCR cDNA; a universal primer site and UMIs were added in the process. TCRdb re-derived calls from the 5' RACE reads in MiXCR, one entry per CDR3 protein. The sample has more than 55,000 distinct CDR3 sequences; 7.4% are singletons. The sample consisted of CD8+ T cells sorted from PBMCs, taken 15 days after the yellow fever booster vaccination. The sequence was collected from a man aged 30-40 years who received the YFV17D yellow fever vaccine. The chain carries TRBV11-2 and TRBJ2-7; D possibly uses TRBD1 or TRBD2 (5 bases each). The CDR3 is CASSSPGASYEQYF. CDR3 coding DNA: TGTGCCAGCAGCTCCCCCGGGGCTTCCTACGAGCAGTACTTC.